These T cell receptor beta chains were read from a single sample in a study of PD-L1 blockade in urothelial cancer. Sequenced by immunoSEQ multiplex PCR; TCRdb stores in-frame clones only, minus some. The sample holds approximately 86,000 clones, 85% seen once. Sequencing was performed on PBMCs, taken around atezolizumab (anti-PD-L1) treatment. These receptors were taken from a man in his forties with urothelial cancer. Each CDR3 is given with its conserved first and last residue. Fields, in order: J gene, V gene, CDR3 protein.

j_gene: TRBJ2-7
v_gene: TRBV6-5
CDR3aa: CASRVAAPSYEQYF

j_gene: TRBJ2-5
v_gene: TRBV13
CDR3aa: CASSKIAGGPHPAQYF

j_gene: TRBJ1-1
v_gene: TRBV6-1
CDR3aa: CASKVGGRTEAFF

j_gene: TRBJ1-1
v_gene: TRBV7-8
CDR3aa: CASSLVLALNTEAFF

j_gene: TRBJ1-5
v_gene: TRBV5-6
CDR3aa: CASSPGTARHQPQHF

j_gene: TRBJ1-5
v_gene: TRBV7-2
CDR3aa: CASSLVGGGVRQPQHF

j_gene: TRBJ1-5
v_gene: TRBV6-6
CDR3aa: CASTWQGGQPQHF

j_gene: TRBJ1-4
v_gene: TRBV6-1
CDR3aa: CASSAGQGNEKLFF

j_gene: TRBJ2-5
v_gene: TRBV29-1
CDR3aa: CSVEDPGSETQYF

j_gene: TRBJ2-7
v_gene: TRBV10-3
CDR3aa: CAISAQNEQYF